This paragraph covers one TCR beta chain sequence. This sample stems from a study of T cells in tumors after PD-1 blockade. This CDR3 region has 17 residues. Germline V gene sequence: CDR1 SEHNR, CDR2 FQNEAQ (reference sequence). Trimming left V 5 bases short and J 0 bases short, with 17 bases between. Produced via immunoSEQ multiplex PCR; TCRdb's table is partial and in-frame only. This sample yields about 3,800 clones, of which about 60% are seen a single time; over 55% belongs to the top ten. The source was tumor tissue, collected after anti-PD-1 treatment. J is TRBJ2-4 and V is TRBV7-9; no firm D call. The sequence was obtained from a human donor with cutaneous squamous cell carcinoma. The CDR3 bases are TGTGCCAGCAGCCCCCAAGGTTCTGTGGTAGCCAAAAACATTCAGTACTTC. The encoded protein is CASSPQGSVVAKNIQYF.